The T cell receptor beta chain under discussion was sequenced for a study of long-term antiretroviral therapy in people with HIV. General study findings and limits: Among HIV repertoires, CDR3 length ranges were narrower than those of controls. Clonal expansions arising prior to ART prevailed in the repertoire at every time point. Diversity rose after ART but stayed below transplant donor controls.

This CDR3 has 12 residues. Per germline, CDR1 SGHRS and CDR2 YFSETQ. Trimming stripped 1 base from V and 2 bases from J, with 3 bases between. Runs used v3.0 of the immunoSEQ assay and were done at survey level. Here immunoSEQ multiplex PCR was the method, and the copy in TCRdb shows in-frame clones only, minus some. The sample has about 20,000 clones, 80% seen once. Points on this clone: As yet, its antigen is unknown.

The source material was unsorted PBMCs, sampled 0.2 years after starting antiretroviral therapy. The clonotype comes from a woman in her thirties or forties with HIV. This rearrangement joins TRBV5-1 to TRBJ1-1; no clear D. CDR3 amino acids: CASSLKNTEAFF. In DNA, the CDR3 is TGCGCCAGCAGCTTGAAAAACACTGAAGCTTTCTTT.